Reported below is one T cell receptor beta chain. The CDR3 spans 13 residues. V lost 8 bases and J 1 base, leaving 11 bases between the germline ends. Germline V gene data show CDR1 as KGHSH and CDR2 as LQKENI. These data originate in a study of control samples from healthy donors and cancer patients. Measured with immunoSEQ multiplex PCR; TCRdb has only the in-frame clones, and not every one. The sample contains about 28,000 clones, approximately 87% of which appear only once. The sequenced material came from PBMCs. The chain has TRBV18 and TRBJ2-5; weak D call: TRBD2 (5 bases). This TCR was recovered from a woman aged 40 to 50 with lung cancer. The CDR3 is CASTSAAQETQYF. The CDR3 bases are TGTGCCAGCACCTCAGCGGCCCAAGAGACCCAGTACTTC.